This TCR beta chain was profiled in a study of blood T cell repertoires in COVID-19. This CDR3 comprises 20 residues. The junction had 11 bases not matched to a gene; V was cut back by 3 bases and J by 0 bases. From germline, CDR1 is SGHNT and CDR2 YYREEE (reference sequence). The repertoire was sequenced with immunoSEQ multiplex PCR; TCRdb's copy has only in-frame clones and lacks some. The sample includes 190,000 or so clones, roughly 90% of them seen just once. Enrolled through a virtual design, the participants were between roughly 18 and 95 years of age and came from 24 US areas. The chain links TRBV5-4 to TRBJ2-1; 14 bases agree with TRBD2. Sequencing input: PBMCs or T cells enriched from blood (not recorded which). This sequence originates from a woman in her twenties or thirties who had been exposed to COVID-19. CDR3 amino acids: CASSSQRTSGGQSSYNEQFF. CDR3 coding DNA: TGTGCCAGCAGCTCCCAACGGACTAGCGGGGGGCAAAGCTCCTACAATGAGCAGTTCTTC.